This entry describes one T cell receptor (beta chain). This clonotype was detected many times. No antigen is known for it. Qualities for individual bases were not recorded, and no much larger clone is one base off. The data stem from a study of T cell repertoires in cytomegalovirus infection (dated by TCRdb to about 2019). About the investigation overall: Recently identified HLA-C-restricted CMV epitopes, whose presentation resists viral immunomodulation, were targeted by peptide stimulations together with well-studied HLA-B-restricted epitopes. The HLA type of each donor mattered for the analysis, because public TCR beta signatures pointed to carriage of CMV infection along with the matching HLA type.

Beyond this particular receptor, the publication reports: The ex vivo response was dominated by HLA-C-restricted CMV-specific TCR beta clonotypes, which also provided the single most frequent clonotype in two of eight donors. In both this cohort and an independent roughly 350-donor cohort, the cumulative frequency of public TCR beta family members distinguished carriers of CMV infection plus the relevant HLA type.

In the paper's terms, the treatment or condition label means: in vitro stimulation with specific CMV peptide epitopes to enrich CMV-specific T cells. The CDR3 numbers 14 residues from cysteine through phenylalanine. Of the read, only the CDR3 DNA is kept; its 42 bases are in frame from base 1. V and J lose 2 bases and 0 bases, and a span of 7 bases separates them. CDR1 SGHTA and CDR2 FQGNSA are derived from the germline V gene. For sequencing, an Illumina HiSeq 1500 was employed. The raw public reads went through TCRdb reprocessing: fastp at Q25, MiXCR clone calling, in-frame beta chains kept. CDR3 protein sequences are deduplicated, and each keeps its most common genes and DNA. The sample contains around 900,000 distinct CDR3 sequences, 30% to 40% of them found a single time. About 14% of the sample goes to the ten largest clones.

The rearrangement combines TRBV7-2 with TRBJ1-1, with no D gene named confidently. The origin of this receptor is a human donor in good health (CMV status not recorded). Some clones in this sample may be carry-over from other donors' samples. The specimen comprised cultured CD8+ T cells from PBMCs, sampled from culture after CMV antigen stimulation. The CDR3 protein sequence reads: CASSLNSMNTEAFF. The DNA sequence follows: TGTGCCAGCAGCTTAAACAGCATGAACACTGAAGCTTTCTTT.